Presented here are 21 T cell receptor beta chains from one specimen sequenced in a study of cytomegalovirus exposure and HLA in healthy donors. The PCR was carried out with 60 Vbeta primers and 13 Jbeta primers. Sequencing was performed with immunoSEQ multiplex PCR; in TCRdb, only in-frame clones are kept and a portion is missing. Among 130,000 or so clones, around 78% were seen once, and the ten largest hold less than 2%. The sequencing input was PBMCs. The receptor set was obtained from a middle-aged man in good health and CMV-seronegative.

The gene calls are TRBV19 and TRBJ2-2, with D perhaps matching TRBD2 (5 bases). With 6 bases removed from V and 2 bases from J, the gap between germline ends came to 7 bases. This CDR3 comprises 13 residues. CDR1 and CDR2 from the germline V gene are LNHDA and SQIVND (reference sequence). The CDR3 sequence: CASSGVNTGELFF. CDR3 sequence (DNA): TGTGCCAGTAGCGGGGTTAACACCGGGGAGCTGTTTTTT.

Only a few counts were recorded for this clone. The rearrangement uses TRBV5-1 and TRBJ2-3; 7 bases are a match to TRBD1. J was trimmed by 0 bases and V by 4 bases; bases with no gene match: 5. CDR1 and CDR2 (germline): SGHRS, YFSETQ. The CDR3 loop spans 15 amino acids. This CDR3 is CASSPGDSSTDTQYF. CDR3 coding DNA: TGCGCCAGCAGCCCCGGGGACAGCAGCACAGATACGCAGTATTTT.

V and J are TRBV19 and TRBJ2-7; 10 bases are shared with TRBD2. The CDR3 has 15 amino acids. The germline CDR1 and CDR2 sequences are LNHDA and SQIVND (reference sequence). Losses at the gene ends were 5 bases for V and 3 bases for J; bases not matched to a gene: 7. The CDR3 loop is CASSFGTSAVYEQYF. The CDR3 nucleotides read TGTGCCAGTAGTTTCGGGACTAGCGCAGTCTACGAGCAGTACTTC.

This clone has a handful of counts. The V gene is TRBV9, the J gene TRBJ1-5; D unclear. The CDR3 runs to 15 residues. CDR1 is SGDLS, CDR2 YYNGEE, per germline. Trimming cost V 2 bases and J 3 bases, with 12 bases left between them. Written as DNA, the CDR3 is TGTGCCAGCAGCGTTGGAGGAGAAGACAATCAGCCCCAGCATTTT. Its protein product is CASSVGGEDNQPQHF.

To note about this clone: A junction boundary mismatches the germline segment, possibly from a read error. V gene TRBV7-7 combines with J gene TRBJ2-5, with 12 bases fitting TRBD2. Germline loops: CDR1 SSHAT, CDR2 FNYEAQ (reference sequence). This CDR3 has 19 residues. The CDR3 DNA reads TGTGCTAGCAGCTTGAACCCGAGGACTAGCGGGATATCAAAAGAGACCCAGTACTTC. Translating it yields CASSLNPRTSGISKETQYF.

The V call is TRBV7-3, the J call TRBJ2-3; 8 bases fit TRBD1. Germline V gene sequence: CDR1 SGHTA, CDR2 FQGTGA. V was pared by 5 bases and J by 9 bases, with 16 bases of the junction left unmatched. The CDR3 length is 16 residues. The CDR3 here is CASSAPGQAAGLTQYF. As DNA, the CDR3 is TGTGCCAGCAGCGCTCCGGGACAGGCGGCCGGGCTGACGCAGTATTTT.

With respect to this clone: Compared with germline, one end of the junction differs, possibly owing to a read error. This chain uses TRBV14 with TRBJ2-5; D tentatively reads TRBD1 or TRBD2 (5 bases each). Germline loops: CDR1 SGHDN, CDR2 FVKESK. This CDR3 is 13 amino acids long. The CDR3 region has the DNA TGTGCTAGCAGCCAAGGGGAGCAAGAGACCCAGTACTTC. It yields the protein CASSQGEQETQYF.

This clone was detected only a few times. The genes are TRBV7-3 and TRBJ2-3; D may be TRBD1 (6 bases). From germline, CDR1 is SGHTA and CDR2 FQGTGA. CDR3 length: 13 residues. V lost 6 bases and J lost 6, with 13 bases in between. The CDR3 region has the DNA TGTGCCAGCAGTTGGACAGAGGGCGATACGCAGTATTTT. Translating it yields CASSWTEGDTQYF.

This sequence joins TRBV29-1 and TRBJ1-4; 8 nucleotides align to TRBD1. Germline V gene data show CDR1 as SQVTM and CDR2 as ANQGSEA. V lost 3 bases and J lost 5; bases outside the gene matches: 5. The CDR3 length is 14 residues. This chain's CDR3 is CSVDLGQGNEKLFF. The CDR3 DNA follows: TGCAGCGTTGACCTCGGACAGGGAAATGAAAAACTGTTTTTT.

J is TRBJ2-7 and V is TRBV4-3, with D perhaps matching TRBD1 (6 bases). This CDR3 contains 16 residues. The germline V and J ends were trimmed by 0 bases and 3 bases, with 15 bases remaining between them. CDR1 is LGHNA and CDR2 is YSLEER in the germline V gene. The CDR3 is CASSQDPSTGLYEQYF. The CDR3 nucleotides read TGCGCCAGCAGCCAAGATCCCTCGACAGGACTCTACGAGCAGTACTTC.

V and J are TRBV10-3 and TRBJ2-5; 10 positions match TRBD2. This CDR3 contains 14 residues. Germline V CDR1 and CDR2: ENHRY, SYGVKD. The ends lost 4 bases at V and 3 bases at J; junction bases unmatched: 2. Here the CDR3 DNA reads TGTGCCATCAGTGCAACTAGCGGGGAAGAGACCCAGTACTTC. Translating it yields CAISATSGEETQYF.

The CDR3 region is CASSYSGGGSYEQYF. The CDR3 bases are TGTGCCAGCAGTTACTCGGGGGGGGGATCCTACGAGCAGTACTTC. The V and J genes are TRBV6-5 and TRBJ2-7, with 7 positions matching TRBD2. The CDR3 consists of 15 residues. In germline, CDR1 is MNHEY, CDR2 SVGAGI. V was clipped by 0 bases and J by 1 base; unmatched bases: 3.

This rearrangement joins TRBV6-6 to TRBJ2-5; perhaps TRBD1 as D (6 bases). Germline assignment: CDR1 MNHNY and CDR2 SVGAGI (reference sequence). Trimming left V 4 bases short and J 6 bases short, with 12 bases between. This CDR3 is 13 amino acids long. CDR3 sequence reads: CASSSTGQQTQYF. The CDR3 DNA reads TGTGCCAGCAGTTCGACAGGTCAGCAGACCCAGTACTTC.

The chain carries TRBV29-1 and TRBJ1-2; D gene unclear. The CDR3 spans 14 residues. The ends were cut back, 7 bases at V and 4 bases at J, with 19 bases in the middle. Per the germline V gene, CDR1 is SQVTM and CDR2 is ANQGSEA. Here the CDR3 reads CSAREGGSSYGYTF. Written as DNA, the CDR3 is TGCAGCGCCAGAGAGGGCGGGAGCAGCTATGGCTACACCTTC.

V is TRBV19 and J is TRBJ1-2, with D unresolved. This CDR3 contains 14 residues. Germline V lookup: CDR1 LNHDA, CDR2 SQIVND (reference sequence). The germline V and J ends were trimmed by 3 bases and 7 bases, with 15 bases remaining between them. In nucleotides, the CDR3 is TGTGCCAGTAGTATCAGTCCGGCCACGGGTGGCTACACCTTC. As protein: CASSISPATGGYTF.

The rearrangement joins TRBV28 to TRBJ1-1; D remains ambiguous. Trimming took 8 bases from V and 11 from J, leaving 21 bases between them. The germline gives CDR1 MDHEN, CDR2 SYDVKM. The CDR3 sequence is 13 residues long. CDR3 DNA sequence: TGTGCCAGCTCAATCGGGAGACCGGCGAGTGCTTTCTTT. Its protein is CASSIGRPASAFF.

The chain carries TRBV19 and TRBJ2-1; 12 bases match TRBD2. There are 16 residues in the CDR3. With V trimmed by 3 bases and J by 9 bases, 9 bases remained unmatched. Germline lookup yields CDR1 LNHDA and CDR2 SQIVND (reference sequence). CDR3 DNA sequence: TGTGCCAGTAGTATCTTGCTAGCGGGGGGGAAAGTTGAGCAGTTCTTC. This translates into CASSILLAGGKVEQFF.

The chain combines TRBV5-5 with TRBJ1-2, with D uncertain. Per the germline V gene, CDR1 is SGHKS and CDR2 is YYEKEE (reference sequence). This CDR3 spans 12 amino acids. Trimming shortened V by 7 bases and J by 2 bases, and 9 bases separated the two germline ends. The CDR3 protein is CASSGVNYGYTF. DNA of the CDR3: TGTGCCAGCTCAGGTGTCAACTATGGCTACACCTTC.

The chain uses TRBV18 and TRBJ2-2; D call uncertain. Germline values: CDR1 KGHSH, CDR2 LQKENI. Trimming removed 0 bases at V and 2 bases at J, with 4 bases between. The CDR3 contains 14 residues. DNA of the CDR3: TGTGCCAGCTCACCACCTAGCAACACCGGGGAGCTGTTTTTT. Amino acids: CASSPPSNTGELFF. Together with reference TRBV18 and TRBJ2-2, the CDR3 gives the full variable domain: NAGVMQNPRHLVRRRGQEARLRCSPMKGHSHVYWYRQLPEEGLKFMVYLQKENIIDESGMPKERFSAEFPKEGPSILRIQQVVRGDSAAYFCASSPPSNTGELFFGEGSRLTVL.

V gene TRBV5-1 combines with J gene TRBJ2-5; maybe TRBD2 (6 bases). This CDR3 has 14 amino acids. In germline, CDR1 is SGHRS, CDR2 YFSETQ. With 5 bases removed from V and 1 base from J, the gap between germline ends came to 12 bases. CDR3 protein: CASSRDSGQETQYF. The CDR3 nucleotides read TGCGCCAGCAGTAGGGACTCGGGCCAAGAGACCCAGTACTTC.

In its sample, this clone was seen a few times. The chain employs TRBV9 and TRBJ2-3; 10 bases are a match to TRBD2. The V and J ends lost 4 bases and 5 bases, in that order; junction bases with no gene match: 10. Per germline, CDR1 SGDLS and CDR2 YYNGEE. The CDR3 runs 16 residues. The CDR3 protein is CASSTSRLAGVDTQYF. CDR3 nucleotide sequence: TGTGCCAGCAGCACTAGTCGTCTAGCGGGGGTAGATACGCAGTATTTT. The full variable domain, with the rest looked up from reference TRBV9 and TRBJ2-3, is DSGVTQTPKHLITATGQRVTLRCSPRSGDLSVYWYQQSLDQGLQFLIQYYNGEERAKGNILERFSAQQFPDLHSELNLSSLELGDSALYFCASSTSRLAGVDTQYFGPGTRLTVL.